The clone carrying this T cell receptor (beta chain) has at least ten counts. Tregs were sorted as CD4+CD25+CD127-/low cells. V dropped 4 bases and J dropped 0 bases, with 12 bases sitting between them. The germline V gene encodes CDR1 LNHNV and CDR2 YYDKDF (reference sequence). This CDR3 is built from 15 residues. One entry per CDR3 protein, called by TCRdb with MiXCR from the 5' RACE reads. The sample has 35,000 to 50,000 distinct CDR3 sequences; approximately 22% are singletons. This chain connects TRBV15 to TRBJ1-1; no reliable D call. The TCR was taken from a female donor with breast cancer. Sequenced input: Tregs sorted from blood. The CDR3 here is CATSIPDGMNTEAFF. CDR3 coding DNA: TGTGCCACCAGCATCCCGGACGGCATGAACACTGAAGCTTTCTTT.